This TCR beta chain appears in the sequencing data of a study of early T cells in non-severe SARS-CoV-2 infection. Study summary: Sequencing was performed on bulk RNA from unsorted whole blood, leaving chains unpaired.

Study results and caveats: CD4 and private specificities were missed by VDJdb matching, which favored anti-spike CD8 responses.

CDR3 length: 15 amino acids. The V gene's germline CDR1 is LGHNA and CDR2 YSLEER. Losses at the gene ends were 2 bases for V and 5 bases for J; bases not matched to a gene: 3. Researchers attached unique molecular identifiers to individual cDNA molecules. TCRdb itself ran the 5' RACE reads through MiXCR, one entry per CDR3 protein. Of approximately 35,000 distinct CDR3 sequences listed, less than 8.5% were seen once; the top ten hold approximately 13%. In its sample, this clonotype was seen many times. The target antigen is unknown. The sequence came from an adult who was a healthcare worker with PCR-confirmed SARS-CoV-2 infection or an uninfected control (not recorded which). The sequencing here drew on whole blood, taken at baseline. The genes are TRBV4-3 and TRBJ2-7, with 13 positions matching TRBD2. Written as DNA, the CDR3 is TGCGCCAGCAGCCAAACTAGCGGGAGGGGTAACGAGCAGTACTTC. It yields the protein CASSQTSGRGNEQYF.